This T cell receptor (beta chain) was found in a study of HIV-infected patients and healthy controls. In this sample, this clonotype turned up many times. The antigen remains unidentified. The repertoire came from unfractionated whole blood and reflected all unsorted peripheral T cells. Looked up from germline, CDR1 is MNHNY and CDR2 is SVGAGI (reference sequence). The length of the CDR3 is 17 residues. The V gene lost 0 bases and the J gene lost 0 bases, with 14 bases spanning the gap. Study-level findings and limits: Mean usage of eight alpha and eight beta V genes differed significantly in HIV-infected patients versus controls.

cDNA was made from 500 ng RNA using alpha and beta constant primers. Using multiplexing indices, alpha and beta chain libraries were generated apart by chain-specific third strand synthesis. A 5' RACE adapter with a random hexamer and the SP2 primer site was joined to cDNA. Each molecule carried a 12-nucleotide identifier made of two joined random hexamers added before amplification. A single record per CDR3 protein comes from TCRdb applying MiXCR to the 5' RACE reads. The data contain roughly 9,800 distinct CDR3 sequences, under 11% of them singletons. J is TRBJ1-1 and V is TRBV6-6; D is unresolved. The TCR originated in an adult with HIV infection. Sequenced material: blood, taken before antiretroviral therapy. The CDR3 DNA is TGTGCCAGCAGTTACTCTTCGGGTTTGGATTTGAACACTGAAGCTTTCTTT. This translates into CASSYSSGLDLNTEAFF.